This is a list of T cell receptor beta chains from one sample in a study of molecular identifiers for immune sequencing clone quantification. TCRdb passed the PCR reads through MiXCR, listing each CDR3 protein once. The sample records roughly 40,000 distinct CDR3 sequences, roughly 22% being singletons. The sample was naive CD8+ T cells from blood, with Jurkat cell RNA spiked in. These TCRs come from a human donor in good health. Some libraries in this study had Jurkat cell RNA spiked in. Each CDR3 is given with its conserved first and last residue. A D gene is named only where the DNA matches it firmly. Size is omitted from some rows. Given values are once, few, many or a class for expanded clones.

CDR3 DNA | CDR3 protein | V gene | clone size | D gene | J gene
TGCAGCGTTGGGACTAGCGGGGGGGCAGGGGATACGCAGTATTTT | CSVGTSGGAGDTQYF | TRBV29-1 | many | TRBD2 | TRBJ2-3
TGCGCCAGCAGCCAATCTAGCACAGATACGCAGTATTTT | CASSQSSTDTQYF | TRBV4-3 | many | - | TRBJ2-3
TGTGCCCCCATTCAAGGGGCCGGCACAGATACGCAGTATTTT | CAPIQGAGTDTQYF | TRBV15 | many | - | TRBJ2-3
TGTGCCAGCAGCCTGATGGAAGTCGTCACTGAAGCTTTCTTT | CASSLMEVVTEAFF | TRBV11-2 | few | - | TRBJ1-1
TGCAGTGCTAGAGATCTCGGGGTAGCTACAGATACGCAGTATTTT | CSARDLGVATDTQYF | TRBV20-1 | many | - | TRBJ2-3
TGTGCCAGCAGCTCAAACCCGGGAGTTGGCACAGATACGCAGTATTTT | CASSSNPGVGTDTQYF | TRBV7-9 | many | - | TRBJ2-3
TGTGCCAGTAGTCTCCAGGGGAACACTGAAGCTTTCTTT | CASSLQGNTEAFF | TRBV19 | many | - | TRBJ1-1
TGTGCCAGCAGCTTGGAAGCAGGGATGAACACTGAAGCTTTCTTT | CASSLEAGMNTEAFF | TRBV5-4 | many | - | TRBJ1-1
TGCGCCAGCAGTCATGGTGGGTCCGGGGAGCTGTTTTTT | CASSHGGSGELFF | TRBV5-1 | once | - | TRBJ2-2
TGTGCCAGCAGCTCCACCGGGACTAGCGGCCTACGGAGCTCCTACAATGAGCAGTTCTTC | CASSSTGTSGLRSSYNEQFF | TRBV7-9 | - | TRBD2 | TRBJ2-1
TGCAGCGTAGAACCTAGCGGGAGGTATTACAATGAGCAGTTCTTC | CSVEPSGRYYNEQFF | TRBV29-1 | many | TRBD2 | TRBJ2-1
TGTGCCAGCAGTCCCCTTTGGGACGGCTCCTACAATGAGCAGTTCTTC | CASSPLWDGSYNEQFF | TRBV27 | many | - | TRBJ2-1
TGTGCCAGCAGCCCGTGGGGGGGGCGGATCGAGACCCAGTACTTC | CASSPWGGRIETQYF | TRBV7-2 | many | - | TRBJ2-5
TGTGCCAGCAGTTTCCGTCAGGGGGCGTACGAGCAGTACTTC | CASSFRQGAYEQYF | TRBV27 | many | TRBD1 | TRBJ2-7
TGTGCCAGCAGCCAAGATATGGGGGCTTCCTACAATGAGCAGTTCTTC | CASSQDMGASYNEQFF | TRBV4-2 | many | - | TRBJ2-1
TGTGCCAGCAGCCCCTCTAGGGAGTGGGATGAGCAGTTCTTC | CASSPSREWDEQFF | TRBV11-2 | many | - | TRBJ2-1
TGTGCCAGCACTGAATGGGACAGGGTACACACCGGGGAGCTGTTTTTT | CASTEWDRVHTGELFF | TRBV2 | many | TRBD1 | TRBJ2-2
TGTGCCTGGAGCTCAGGGGGCGGCGAGCAGTACTTC | CAWSSGGGEQYF | TRBV30 | many | TRBD1 | TRBJ2-7
TGTGCCAGCAGTTCAGGGACCAGGGGAACCGGGGAGCTGTTTTTT | CASSSGTRGTGELFF | TRBV28 | - | - | TRBJ2-2
TGTGCCAGCAGCCACCGTCCCCGACTAGGCCACACAGATACGCAGTATTTT | CASSHRPRLGHTDTQYF | TRBV3-1 | few | - | TRBJ2-3
TGTGCCAGCAGCCCTAGCGCGAGACGCACAGATACGCAGTATTTT | CASSPSARRTDTQYF | TRBV5-8 | - | - | TRBJ2-3
TGTGCCAGCAGCCACGGGACAGGGGTATACGAGCAGTGCTTC | CASSHGTGVYEQCF | TRBV14 | - | TRBD1 | TRBJ2-7
TGTGCCAGCAGCTCCAGGGGGGTAGCGGGAGTTTCCGGGGAGCTGTTTTTT | CASSSRGVAGVSGELFF | TRBV11-3 | many | TRBD2 | TRBJ2-2
TGTGCCTGGAGTTGGACAGGCGGAAATGAGCAGTTCTTC | CAWSWTGGNEQFF | TRBV30 | few | TRBD1 | TRBJ2-1
TGTGCCAGCAGTTTGAGGACAAACCAAGACACCCAGTACTTT | CASSLRTNQDTQYF | TRBV7-3 | - | - | TRBJ2-5
TGCAGTGCTAGAGGGGGTAGAGAGGCCTACAATGAGCAGTTCTTC | CSARGGREAYNEQFF | TRBV20-1 | many | - | TRBJ2-1
TGTGCCAGCAGTTCCGTCACTAGCACAGATACGCAGTATTTT | CASSSVTSTDTQYF | TRBV6-2/TRBV6-3 | many | - | TRBJ2-3
TGCGCCAGCAGCCAAGAATCGGGGACGGAGGGCCGTTCTGGAAACACCATATATTTT | CASSQESGTEGRSGNTIYF | TRBV4-3 | many | - | TRBJ1-3
TGTGCCAGCAGCTTAGACCCAGTTACGCAGTATTTT | CASSLDPVTQYF | TRBV7-2 | many | - | TRBJ2-3
TGCAGCGTTCGGTACCGGACAGGGAACGAAGCTTTCTTT | CSVRYRTGNEAFF | TRBV29-1 | many | TRBD1 | TRBJ1-1
TGTGCCAGCAGTTACGAGTCAGGCTATGGCTACACCTTC | CASSYESGYGYTF | TRBV6-2/TRBV6-3 | - | - | TRBJ1-2
TGTGCCAGCAGCTTGGCGAATTCGGGAGATACGCAGTATTTT | CASSLANSGDTQYF | TRBV11-2 | many | - | TRBJ2-3
TGTGCCAGCAGCCGACTAGCGGCCTTCACCGGGGAGCTGTTTTTT | CASSRLAAFTGELFF | TRBV14 | many | TRBD2 | TRBJ2-2
TGCGCCAGCAGCCTGTGGACAGGGGGCGAGCAGTACTTC | CASSLWTGGEQYF | TRBV4-1 | medium-sized | TRBD1 | TRBJ2-7